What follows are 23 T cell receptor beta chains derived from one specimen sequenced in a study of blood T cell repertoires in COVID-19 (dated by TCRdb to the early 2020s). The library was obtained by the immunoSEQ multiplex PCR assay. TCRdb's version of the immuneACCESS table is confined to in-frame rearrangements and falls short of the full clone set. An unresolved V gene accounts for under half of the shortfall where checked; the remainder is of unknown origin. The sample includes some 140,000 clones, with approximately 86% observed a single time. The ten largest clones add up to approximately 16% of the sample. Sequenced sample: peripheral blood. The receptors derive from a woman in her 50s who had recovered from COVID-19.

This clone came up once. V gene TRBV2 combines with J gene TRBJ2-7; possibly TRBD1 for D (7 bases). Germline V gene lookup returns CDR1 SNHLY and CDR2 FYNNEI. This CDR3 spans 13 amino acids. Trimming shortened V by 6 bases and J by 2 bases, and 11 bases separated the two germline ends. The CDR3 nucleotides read TGTGCCAGCAGGGCAGGGGGGCCCTACGAGCAGTACTTC. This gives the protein CASRAGGPYEQYF.

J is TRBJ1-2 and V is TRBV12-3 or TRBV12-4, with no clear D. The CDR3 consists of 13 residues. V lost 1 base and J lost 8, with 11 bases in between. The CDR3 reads CASSLDTMRGYTF. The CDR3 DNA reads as TGTGCCAGCAGTTTAGACACTATGAGGGGCTACACCTTC.

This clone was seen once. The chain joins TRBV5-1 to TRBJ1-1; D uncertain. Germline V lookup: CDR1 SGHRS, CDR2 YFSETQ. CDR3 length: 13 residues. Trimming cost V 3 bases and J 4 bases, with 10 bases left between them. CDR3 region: CASSSDKPTEAFF. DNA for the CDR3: TGCGCCAGCAGCTCCGACAAACCCACTGAAGCTTTCTTT.

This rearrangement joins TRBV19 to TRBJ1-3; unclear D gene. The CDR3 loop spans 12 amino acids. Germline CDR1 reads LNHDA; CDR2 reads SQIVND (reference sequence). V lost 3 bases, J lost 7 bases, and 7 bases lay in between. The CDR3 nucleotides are TGTGCCAGTAGTATCGGTCCGAACACCATATATTTT. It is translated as CASSIGPNTIYF.

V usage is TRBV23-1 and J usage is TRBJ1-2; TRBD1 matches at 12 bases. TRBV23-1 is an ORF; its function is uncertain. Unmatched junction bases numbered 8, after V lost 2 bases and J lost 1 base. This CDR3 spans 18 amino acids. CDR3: CASSQIAGTGGDNYGYTF. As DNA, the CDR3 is TGCGCCAGCAGTCAAATCGCTGGGACAGGGGGCGATAACTATGGCTACACCTTC.

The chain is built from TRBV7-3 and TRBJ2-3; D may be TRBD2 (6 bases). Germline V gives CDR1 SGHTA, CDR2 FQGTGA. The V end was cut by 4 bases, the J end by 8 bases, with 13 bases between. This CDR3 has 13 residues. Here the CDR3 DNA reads TGTGCCAGCAGCTCCAAGAAGGAGGGTACGCAGTATTTT. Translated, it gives CASSSKKEGTQYF.

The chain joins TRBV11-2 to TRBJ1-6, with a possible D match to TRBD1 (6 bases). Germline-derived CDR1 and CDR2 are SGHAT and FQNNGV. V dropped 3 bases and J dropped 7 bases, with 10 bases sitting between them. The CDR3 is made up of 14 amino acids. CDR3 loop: CASSFGGRNSPLHF. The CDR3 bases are TGTGCCAGCAGCTTCGGGGGGCGAAATTCACCCCTCCACTTT.

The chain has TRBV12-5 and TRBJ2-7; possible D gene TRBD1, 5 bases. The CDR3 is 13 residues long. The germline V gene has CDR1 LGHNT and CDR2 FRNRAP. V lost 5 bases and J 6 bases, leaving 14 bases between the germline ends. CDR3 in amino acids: CASGPFRVSEQYF. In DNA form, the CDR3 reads TGTGCTAGTGGTCCCTTCAGGGTTTCCGAGCAGTACTTC.

Written as DNA, the CDR3 is TGTGCCAGTAGTCTGCGGGTTGGGGCCAACGTCCTGACTTTC. This translates into CASSLRVGANVLTF. This sequence joins TRBV19 and TRBJ2-6, with a tentative D call TRBD2 (5 bases). The CDR3 is 14 amino acids. Germline CDR1 and CDR2: LNHDA and SQIVND (reference sequence). The V and J ends lost 5 bases and 3 bases respectively, with 8 bases between them.

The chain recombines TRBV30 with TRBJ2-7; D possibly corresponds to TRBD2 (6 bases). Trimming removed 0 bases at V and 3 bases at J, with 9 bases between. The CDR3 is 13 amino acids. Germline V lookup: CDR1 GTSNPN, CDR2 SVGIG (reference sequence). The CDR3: CAWSVSGLYEQYF. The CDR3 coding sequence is TGTGCCTGGAGTGTAAGCGGGCTCTACGAGCAGTACTTC.

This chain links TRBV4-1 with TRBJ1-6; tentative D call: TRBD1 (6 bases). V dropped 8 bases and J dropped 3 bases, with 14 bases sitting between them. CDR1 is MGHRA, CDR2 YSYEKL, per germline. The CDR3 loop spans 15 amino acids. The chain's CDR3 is CASSGDGNYNSPLHF. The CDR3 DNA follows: TGCGCCAGCTCAGGGGACGGAAACTATAATTCACCCCTCCACTTT.

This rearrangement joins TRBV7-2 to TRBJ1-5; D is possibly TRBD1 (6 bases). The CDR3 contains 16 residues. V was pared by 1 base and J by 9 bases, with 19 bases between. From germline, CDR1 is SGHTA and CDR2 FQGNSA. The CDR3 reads CASSLGSGALYLPQHF. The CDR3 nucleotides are TGTGCCAGCAGCTTAGGGTCAGGGGCCTTGTATTTGCCCCAGCATTTT.

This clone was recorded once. CDR3 protein: CASRAPRDGISGRVYNEQFF. The CDR3 nucleotides are TGTGCCAGCAGGGCGCCCCGGGACGGAATTAGCGGGAGGGTTTACAATGAGCAGTTCTTC. The chain has TRBV2 and TRBJ2-1; TRBD2 aligns across 11 bases. The V gene's germline CDR1 is SNHLY and CDR2 FYNNEI. Trimming took 6 bases from V and 4 from J; bases not matched to a gene: 20. This CDR3 contains 20 residues.

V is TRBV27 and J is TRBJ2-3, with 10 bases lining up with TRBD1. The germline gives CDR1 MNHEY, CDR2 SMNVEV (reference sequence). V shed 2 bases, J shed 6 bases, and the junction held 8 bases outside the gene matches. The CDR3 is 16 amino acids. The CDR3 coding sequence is TGTGCCAGCAGTTTACGCACCGGGACAGGGGTCGATACGCAGTATTTT. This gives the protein CASSLRTGTGVDTQYF.

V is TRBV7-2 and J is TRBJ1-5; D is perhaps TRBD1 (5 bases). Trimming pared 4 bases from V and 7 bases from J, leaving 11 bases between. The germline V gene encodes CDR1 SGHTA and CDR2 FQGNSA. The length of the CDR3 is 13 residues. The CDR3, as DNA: TGTGCCAGCAGCTCCCAGGGAAACCAGCCCCAGCATTTT. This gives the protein CASSSQGNQPQHF.

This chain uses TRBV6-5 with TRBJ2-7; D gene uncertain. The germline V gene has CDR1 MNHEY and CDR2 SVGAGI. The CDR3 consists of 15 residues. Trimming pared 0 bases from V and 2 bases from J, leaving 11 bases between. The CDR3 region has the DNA TGTGCCAGCAGTTACTCGGCGTACAGCCCCTACGAGCAGTACTTC. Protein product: CASSYSAYSPYEQYF.

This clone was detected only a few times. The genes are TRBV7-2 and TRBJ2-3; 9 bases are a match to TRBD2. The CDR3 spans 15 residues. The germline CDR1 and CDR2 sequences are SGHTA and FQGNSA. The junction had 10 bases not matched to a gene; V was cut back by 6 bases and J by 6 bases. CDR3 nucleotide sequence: TGTGCCAGCAGTTCCGGGACTAGCCGTTCGGATACGCAGTATTTT. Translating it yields CASSSGTSRSDTQYF. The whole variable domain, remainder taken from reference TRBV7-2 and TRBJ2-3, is GAGVSQSPSNKVTEKGKDVELRCDPISGHTALYWYRQSLGQGLEFLIYFQGNSAPDKSGLPSDRFSAERTGGSVSTLTIQRTQQEDSAVYLCASSSGTSRSDTQYFGPGTRLTVL.

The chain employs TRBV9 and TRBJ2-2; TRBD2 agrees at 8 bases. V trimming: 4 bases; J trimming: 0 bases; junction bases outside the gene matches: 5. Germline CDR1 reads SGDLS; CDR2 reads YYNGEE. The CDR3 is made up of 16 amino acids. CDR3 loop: CASSPLAGTNTGELFF. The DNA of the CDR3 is TGTGCCAGCAGCCCTTTAGCGGGGACGAACACCGGGGAGCTGTTTTTT.

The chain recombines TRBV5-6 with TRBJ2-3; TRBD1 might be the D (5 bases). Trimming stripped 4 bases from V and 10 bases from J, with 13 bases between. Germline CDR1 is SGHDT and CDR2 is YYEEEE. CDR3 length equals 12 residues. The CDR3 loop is CASSLSLGAQYF. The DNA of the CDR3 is TGTGCCAGCAGCCTATCTCTAGGGGCGCAGTATTTT. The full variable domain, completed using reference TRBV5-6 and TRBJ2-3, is DAGVTQSPTHLIKTRGQQVTLRCSPKSGHDTVSWYQQALGQGPQFIFQYYEEEERQRGNFPDRFSGHQFPNYSSELNVNALLLGDSALYLCASSLSLGAQYFGPGTRLTVL.

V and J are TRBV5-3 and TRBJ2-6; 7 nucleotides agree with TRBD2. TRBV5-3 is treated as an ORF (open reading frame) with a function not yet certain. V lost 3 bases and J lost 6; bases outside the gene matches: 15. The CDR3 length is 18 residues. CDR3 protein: CARSSPGGFQVKANVLTF. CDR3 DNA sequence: TGTGCCAGAAGCTCGCCGGGAGGCTTCCAGGTAAAGGCCAACGTCCTGACTTTC.

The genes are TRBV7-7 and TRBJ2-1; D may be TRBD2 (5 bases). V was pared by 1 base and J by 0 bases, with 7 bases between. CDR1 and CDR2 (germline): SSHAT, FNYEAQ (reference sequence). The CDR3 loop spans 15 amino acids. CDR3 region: CASSLGGGSYNEQFF. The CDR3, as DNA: TGTGCCAGCAGCTTAGGCGGAGGCTCCTACAATGAGCAGTTCTTC.

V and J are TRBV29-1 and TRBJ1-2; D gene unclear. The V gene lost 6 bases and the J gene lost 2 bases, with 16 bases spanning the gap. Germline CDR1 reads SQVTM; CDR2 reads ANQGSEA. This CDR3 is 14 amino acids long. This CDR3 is CSVDRDPGNYGYTF. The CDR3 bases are TGCAGCGTAGACCGGGATCCAGGAAACTATGGCTACACCTTC.

The CDR3 is CASSPRGGANNEQFF. DNA of the CDR3: TGCGCCAGCAGCCCCAGAGGGGGGGCGAACAATGAGCAGTTCTTC. The chain uses TRBV5-1 and TRBJ2-1, with D possibly matching TRBD2 (7 bases). Germline values: CDR1 SGHRS, CDR2 YFSETQ. This CDR3 contains 15 residues. Trimming shortened V by 4 bases and J by 5 bases, and 16 bases separated the two germline ends.